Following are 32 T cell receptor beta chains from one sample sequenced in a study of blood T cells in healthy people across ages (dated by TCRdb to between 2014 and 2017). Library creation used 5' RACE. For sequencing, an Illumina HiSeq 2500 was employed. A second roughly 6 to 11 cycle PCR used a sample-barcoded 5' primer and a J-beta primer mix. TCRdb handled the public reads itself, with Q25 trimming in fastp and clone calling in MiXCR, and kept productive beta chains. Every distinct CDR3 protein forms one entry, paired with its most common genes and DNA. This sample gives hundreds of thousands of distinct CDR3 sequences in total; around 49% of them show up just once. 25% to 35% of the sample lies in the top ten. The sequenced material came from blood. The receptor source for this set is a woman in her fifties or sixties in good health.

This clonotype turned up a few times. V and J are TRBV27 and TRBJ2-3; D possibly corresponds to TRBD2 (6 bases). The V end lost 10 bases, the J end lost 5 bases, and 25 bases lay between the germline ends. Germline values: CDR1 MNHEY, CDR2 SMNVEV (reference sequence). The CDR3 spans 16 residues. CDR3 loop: CATYRGAGRGEDTQYF. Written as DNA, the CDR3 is TGTGCCACCTACCGCGGGGCAGGGCGAGGCGAAGATACGCAGTATTTT.

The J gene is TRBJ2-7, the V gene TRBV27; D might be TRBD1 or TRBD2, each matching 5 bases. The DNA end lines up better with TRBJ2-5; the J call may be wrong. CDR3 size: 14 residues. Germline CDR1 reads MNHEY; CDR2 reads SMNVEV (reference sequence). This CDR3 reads CASSPFDRGETQYF. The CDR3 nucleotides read TGTGCCAGCAGTCCCTTCGACAGAGGGGAGACCCAGTACTTC.

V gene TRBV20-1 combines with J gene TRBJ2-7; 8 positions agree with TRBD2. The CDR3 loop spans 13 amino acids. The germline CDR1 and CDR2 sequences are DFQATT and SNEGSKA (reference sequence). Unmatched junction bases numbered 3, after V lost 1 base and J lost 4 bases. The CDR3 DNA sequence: TGCAGTGCTAGAGGTAGCGGGACGTACGAGCAGTACTTC. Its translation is CSARGSGTYEQYF.

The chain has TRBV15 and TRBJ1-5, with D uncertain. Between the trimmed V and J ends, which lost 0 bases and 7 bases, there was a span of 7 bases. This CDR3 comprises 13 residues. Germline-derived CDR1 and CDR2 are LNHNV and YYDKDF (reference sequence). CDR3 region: CATSRDRTQPQHF. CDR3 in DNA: TGTGCCACCAGCAGAGACAGGACCCAGCCCCAGCATTTT.

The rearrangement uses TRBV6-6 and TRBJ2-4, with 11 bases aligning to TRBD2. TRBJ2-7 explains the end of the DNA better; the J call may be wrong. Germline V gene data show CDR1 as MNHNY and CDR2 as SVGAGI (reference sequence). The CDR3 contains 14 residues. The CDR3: CASILAGGSLEQYF. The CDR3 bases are TGTGCCAGCATCCTAGCGGGAGGTTCGCTCGAGCAGTACTTC.

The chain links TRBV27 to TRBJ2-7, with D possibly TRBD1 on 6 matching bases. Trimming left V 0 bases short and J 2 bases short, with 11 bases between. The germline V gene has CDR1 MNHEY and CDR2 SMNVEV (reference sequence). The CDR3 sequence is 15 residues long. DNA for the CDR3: TGTGCCAGCAGTTTATCGGCCAGGGGCCCCTACGAGCAGTACTTC. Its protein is CASSLSARGPYEQYF.

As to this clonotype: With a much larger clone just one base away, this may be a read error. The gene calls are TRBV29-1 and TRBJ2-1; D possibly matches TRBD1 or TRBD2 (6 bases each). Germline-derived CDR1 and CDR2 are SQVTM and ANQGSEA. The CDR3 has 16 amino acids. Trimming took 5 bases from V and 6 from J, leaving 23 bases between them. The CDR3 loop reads CSVFQGTDGGLNEQFF. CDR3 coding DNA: TGCAGCGTTTTCCAGGGGACGGACGGGGGCCTCAATGAGCAGTTCTTC.

CDR3 nucleotide sequence: TGCGCCAGCAGCTCCCAAGGGGGCCAGAACACTGAAGCTTTCTTT. Translating it yields CASSSQGGQNTEAFF. The J gene is TRBJ1-1, the V gene TRBV5-1; 7 bases are shared with TRBD1. V shed 3 bases and J 1 base; nucleotides not matched to a gene: 6. Per the germline V gene, CDR1 is SGHRS and CDR2 is YFSETQ. The CDR3 length is 15 residues.

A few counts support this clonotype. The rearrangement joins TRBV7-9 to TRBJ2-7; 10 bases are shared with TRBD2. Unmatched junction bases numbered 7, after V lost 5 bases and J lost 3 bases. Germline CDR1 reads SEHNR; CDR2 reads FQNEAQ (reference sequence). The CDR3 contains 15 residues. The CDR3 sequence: CASSPTSGIVYEQYF. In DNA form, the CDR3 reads TGTGCCAGCAGCCCCACTAGCGGGATCGTCTACGAGCAGTACTTC.

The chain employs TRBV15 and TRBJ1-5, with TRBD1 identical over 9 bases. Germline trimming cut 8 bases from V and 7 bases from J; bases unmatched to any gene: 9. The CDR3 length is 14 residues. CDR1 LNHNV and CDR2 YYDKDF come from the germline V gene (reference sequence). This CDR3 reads CATVGTGIRQPQHF. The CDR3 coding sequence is TGTGCCACCGTAGGGACAGGGATAAGGCAGCCCCAGCATTTT.

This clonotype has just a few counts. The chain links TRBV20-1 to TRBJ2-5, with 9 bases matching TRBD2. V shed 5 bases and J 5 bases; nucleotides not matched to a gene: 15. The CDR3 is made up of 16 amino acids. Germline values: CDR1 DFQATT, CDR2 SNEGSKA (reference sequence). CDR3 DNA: TGCAGTGCTCTCACCTATGGGCGGGAGGGCCTCGAGACCCAGTACTTC. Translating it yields CSALTYGREGLETQYF.

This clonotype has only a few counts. CDR3 loop: CASSRSAGRQETQYF. DNA of the CDR3: TGTGCCAGCTCACGAAGCGCGGGACGTCAAGAGACCCAGTACTTC. V usage is TRBV18 and J usage is TRBJ2-5; D may be TRBD2 (6 bases). From germline, CDR1 is KGHSH and CDR2 LQKENI. The CDR3 covers 15 residues. The ends were cut back, 4 bases at V and 2 bases at J, with 14 bases in the middle.

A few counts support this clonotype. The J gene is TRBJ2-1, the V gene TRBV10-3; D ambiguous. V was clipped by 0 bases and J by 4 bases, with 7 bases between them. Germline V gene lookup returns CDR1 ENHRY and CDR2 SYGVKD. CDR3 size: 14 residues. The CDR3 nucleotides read TGTGCCATCAGTGAGTCCGGACCTTACAATGAGCAGTTCTTC. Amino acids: CAISESGPYNEQFF.

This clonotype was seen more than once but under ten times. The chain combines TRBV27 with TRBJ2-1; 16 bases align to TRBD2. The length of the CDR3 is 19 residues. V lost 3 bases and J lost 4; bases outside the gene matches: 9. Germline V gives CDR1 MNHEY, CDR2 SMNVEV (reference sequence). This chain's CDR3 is CASSFGTSGRGGTYNEQFF. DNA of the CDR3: TGTGCCAGCAGTTTTGGGACTAGCGGGAGGGGGGGGACTTACAATGAGCAGTTCTTC.

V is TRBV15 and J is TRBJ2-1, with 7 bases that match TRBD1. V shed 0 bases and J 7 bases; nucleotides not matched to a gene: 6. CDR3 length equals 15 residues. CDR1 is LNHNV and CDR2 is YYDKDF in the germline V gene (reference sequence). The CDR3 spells CATSRDQTGLNEQFF. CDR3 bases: TGTGCCACCAGCAGAGACCAGACAGGGCTGAATGAGCAGTTCTTC.

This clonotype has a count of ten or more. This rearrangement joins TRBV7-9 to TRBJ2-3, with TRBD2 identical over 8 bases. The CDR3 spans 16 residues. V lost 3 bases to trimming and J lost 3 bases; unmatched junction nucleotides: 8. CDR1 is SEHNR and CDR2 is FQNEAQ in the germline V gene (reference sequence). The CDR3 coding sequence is TGTGCCAGCAGCTTTCCCGACGGGGGGGTTACAGATACGCAGTATTTT. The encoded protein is CASSFPDGGVTDTQYF.

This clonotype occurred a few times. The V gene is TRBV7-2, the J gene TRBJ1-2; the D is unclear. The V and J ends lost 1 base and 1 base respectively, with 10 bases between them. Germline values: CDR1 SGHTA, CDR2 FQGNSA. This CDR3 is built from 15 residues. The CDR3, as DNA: TGTGCCAGCAGCTTAGACCCTCACATTAACTATGGCTACACCTTC. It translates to CASSLDPHINYGYTF.

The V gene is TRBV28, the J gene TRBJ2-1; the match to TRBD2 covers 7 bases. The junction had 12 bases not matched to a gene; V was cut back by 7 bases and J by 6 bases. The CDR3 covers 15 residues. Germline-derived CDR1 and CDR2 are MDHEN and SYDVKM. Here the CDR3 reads CASIVGGRASNEQFF. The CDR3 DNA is TGTGCCAGCATCGTCGGGGGGAGGGCCTCCAATGAGCAGTTCTTC.

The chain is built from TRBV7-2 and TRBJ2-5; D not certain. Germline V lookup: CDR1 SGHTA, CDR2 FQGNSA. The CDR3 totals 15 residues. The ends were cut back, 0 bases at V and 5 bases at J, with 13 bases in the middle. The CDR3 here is CASSLAKGLGETQYF. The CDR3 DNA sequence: TGTGCCAGCAGCTTAGCGAAGGGTTTGGGGGAGACCCAGTACTTC.

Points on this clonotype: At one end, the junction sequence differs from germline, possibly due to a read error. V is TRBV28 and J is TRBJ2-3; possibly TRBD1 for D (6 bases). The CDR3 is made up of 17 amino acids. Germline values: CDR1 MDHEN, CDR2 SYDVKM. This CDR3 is CASSSDTGTRIADAQYF. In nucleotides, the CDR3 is TGTGCCAGCAGTTCCGATACCGGGACACGGATCGCAGATGCGCAGTATTTT.

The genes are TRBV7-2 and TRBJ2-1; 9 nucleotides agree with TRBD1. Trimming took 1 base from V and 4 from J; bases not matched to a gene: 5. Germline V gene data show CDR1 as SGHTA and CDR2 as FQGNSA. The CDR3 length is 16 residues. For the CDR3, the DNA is TGTGCCAGCAGCTTAGGCACAGGGGGCCGTTACAATGAGCAGTTCTTC. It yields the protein CASSLGTGGRYNEQFF.

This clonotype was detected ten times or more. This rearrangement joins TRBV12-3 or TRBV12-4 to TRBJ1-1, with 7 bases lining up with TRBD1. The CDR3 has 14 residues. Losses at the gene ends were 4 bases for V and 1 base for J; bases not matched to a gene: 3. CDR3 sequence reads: CASSWDSENTEAFF. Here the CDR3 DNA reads TGTGCCAGCAGTTGGGACAGTGAGAACACTGAAGCTTTCTTT.

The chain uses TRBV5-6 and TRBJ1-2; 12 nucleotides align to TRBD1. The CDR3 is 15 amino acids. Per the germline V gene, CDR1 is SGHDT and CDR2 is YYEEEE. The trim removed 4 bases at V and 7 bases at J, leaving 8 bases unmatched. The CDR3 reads CASSSGTGGAFGYTF. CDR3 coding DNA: TGTGCCAGCAGCAGTGGGACAGGGGGCGCATTTGGCTACACCTTC.

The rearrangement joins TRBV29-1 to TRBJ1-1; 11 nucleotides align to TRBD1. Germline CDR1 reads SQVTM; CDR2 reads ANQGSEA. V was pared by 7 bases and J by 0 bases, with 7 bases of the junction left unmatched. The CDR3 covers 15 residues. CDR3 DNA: TGCAGCGGGCGGACAGGGGGCCGTATGAACACTGAAGCTTTCTTT. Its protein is CSGRTGGRMNTEAFF.

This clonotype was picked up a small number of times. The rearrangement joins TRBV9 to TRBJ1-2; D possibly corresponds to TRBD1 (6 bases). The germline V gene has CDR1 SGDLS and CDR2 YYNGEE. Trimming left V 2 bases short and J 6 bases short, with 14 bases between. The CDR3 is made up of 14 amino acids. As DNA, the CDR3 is TGTGCCAGCAGCGTCCTCGGGACATCGGATGGCTACACCTTC. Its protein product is CASSVLGTSDGYTF. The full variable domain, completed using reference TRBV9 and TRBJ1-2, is DSGVTQTPKHLITATGQRVTLRCSPRSGDLSVYWYQQSLDQGLQFLIQYYNGEERAKGNILERFSAQQFPDLHSELNLSSLELGDSALYFCASSVLGTSDGYTFGSGTRLTVV.

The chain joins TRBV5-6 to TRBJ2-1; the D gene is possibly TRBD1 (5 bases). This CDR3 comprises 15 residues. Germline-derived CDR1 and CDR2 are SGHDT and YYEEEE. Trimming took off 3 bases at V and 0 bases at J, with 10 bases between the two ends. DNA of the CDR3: TGTGCCAGCAGCTACTACAGGAGCTCCTACAATGAGCAGTTCTTC. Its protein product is CASSYYRSSYNEQFF.

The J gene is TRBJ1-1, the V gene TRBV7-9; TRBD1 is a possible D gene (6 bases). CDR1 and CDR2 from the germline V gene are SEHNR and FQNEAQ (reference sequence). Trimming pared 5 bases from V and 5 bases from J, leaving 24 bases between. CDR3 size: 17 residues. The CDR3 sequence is CASSPNPNRANGTEAFF. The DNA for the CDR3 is TGTGCCAGCAGCCCGAACCCCAACAGGGCGAATGGTACTGAAGCTTTCTTT.

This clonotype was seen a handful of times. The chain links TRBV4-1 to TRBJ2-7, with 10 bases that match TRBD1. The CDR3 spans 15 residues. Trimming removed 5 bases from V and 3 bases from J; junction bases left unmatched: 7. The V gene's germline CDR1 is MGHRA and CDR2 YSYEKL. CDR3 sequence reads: CASSNRGQGFYEQYF. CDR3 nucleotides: TGCGCCAGCAGCAATAGGGGACAGGGGTTCTACGAGCAGTACTTC.

The CDR3 region has the DNA TGCAGCGTTACGGGACGGATGAACACTGAAGCTTTCTTT. This gives the protein CSVTGRMNTEAFF. J is TRBJ1-1 and V is TRBV29-1; possible D gene TRBD1, 5 bases. The CDR3 totals 13 residues. Looked up from germline, CDR1 is SQVTM and CDR2 is ANQGSEA. Deletions cut 5 bases from V and 0 bases from J, with 10 bases between.

This CDR3 is CSARDPGAFQETQYF. The CDR3 coding sequence is TGCAGTGCTAGAGACCCCGGGGCCTTCCAAGAGACCCAGTACTTC. The chain links TRBV20-1 to TRBJ2-7; D may be TRBD1 or TRBD2 (5 bases each). The J call may be mistaken, given a closer DNA end match to TRBJ2-5. The CDR3 extends over 15 amino acids. Germline V gives CDR1 DFQATT, CDR2 SNEGSKA (reference sequence).

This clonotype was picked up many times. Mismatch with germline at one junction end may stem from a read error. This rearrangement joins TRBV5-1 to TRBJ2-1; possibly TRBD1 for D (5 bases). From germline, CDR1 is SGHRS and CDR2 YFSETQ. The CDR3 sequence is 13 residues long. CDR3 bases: TGTGCCAGCAGCTTAGACAGTTACAATGAGCAGTTCTTC. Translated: CASSLDSYNEQFF.

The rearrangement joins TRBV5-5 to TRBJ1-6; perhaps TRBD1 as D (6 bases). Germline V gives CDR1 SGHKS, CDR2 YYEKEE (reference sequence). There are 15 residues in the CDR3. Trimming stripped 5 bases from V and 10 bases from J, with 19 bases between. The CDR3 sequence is CASSLQTGSSSPLHF. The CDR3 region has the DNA TGTGCCAGCAGTCTTCAGACAGGCAGCAGCTCACCCCTCCACTTT. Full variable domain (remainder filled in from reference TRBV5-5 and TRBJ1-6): DAGVTQSPTHLIKTRGQQVTLRCSPISGHKSVSWYQQVLGQGPQFIFQYYEKEERGRGNFPDRFSARQFPNYSSELNVNALLLGDSALYLCASSLQTGSSSPLHFGNGTRLTVT.